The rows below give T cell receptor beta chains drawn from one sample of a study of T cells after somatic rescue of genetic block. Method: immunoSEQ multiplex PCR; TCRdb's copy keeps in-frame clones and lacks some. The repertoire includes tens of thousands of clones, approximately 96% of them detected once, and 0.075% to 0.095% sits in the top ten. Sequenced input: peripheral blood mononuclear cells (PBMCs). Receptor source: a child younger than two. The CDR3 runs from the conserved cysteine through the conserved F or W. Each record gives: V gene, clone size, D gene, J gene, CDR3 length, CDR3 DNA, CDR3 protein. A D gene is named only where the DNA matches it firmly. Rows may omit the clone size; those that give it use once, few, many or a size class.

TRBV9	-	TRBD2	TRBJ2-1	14	TGTGCCAGCAGCTCGCATAGCGGGAGCAATGAGCAGTTCTTC	CASSSHSGSNEQFF
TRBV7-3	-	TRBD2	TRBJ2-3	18	TGTGCCAGCAGCTTACAGGGGGGACTAGCGGGATACACAGATACGCAGTATTTT	CASSLQGGLAGYTDTQYF
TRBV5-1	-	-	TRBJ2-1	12	TGCGCCAGCAGCTTGGTGGCAAATGAGCAGTTCTTC	CASSLVANEQFF
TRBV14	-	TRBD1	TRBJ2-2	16	TGTGCCAGCAGCCCTCAGGCAGGGGGCACCACCGGGGAGCTGTTTTTT	CASSPQAGGTTGELFF
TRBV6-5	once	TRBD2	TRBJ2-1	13	TGTGCCAGCGGACTAGCGGAAAGCAATGAGCAGTTCTTC	CASGLAESNEQFF
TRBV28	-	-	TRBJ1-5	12	TGTGCCAGCAGTTTCAGCAATCAGCCCCAGCATTTT	CASSFSNQPQHF
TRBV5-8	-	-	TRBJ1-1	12	TGTGCCAGCAGCTATTGGGGCGGTGAAGCTTTCTTT	CASSYWGGEAFF
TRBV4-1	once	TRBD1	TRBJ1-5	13	TGCGCCAGCAGCCAAACAGGGGTTCAGCCCCAGCATTTT	CASSQTGVQPQHF
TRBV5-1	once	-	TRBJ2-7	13	TGCGCCAGCAGCTTGACGGGAGTAAGCGAGCAGTACTTC	CASSLTGVSEQYF
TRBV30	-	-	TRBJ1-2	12	TGTGCCTGGAGTATCGGCTCTTATGGCTACACCTTC	CAWSIGSYGYTF
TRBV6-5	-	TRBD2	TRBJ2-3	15	TGTGCCAGCAGTGCCCTGCGGGAGGGCCCGGATACGCAGTATTTT	CASSALREGPDTQYF
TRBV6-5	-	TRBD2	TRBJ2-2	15	TGTGCCAGCAGTTCTAGCGGGAGGAACACCGGGGAGCTGTTTTTT	CASSSSGRNTGELFF
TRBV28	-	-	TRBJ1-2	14	TGTGCCAGCAGTTTAGACGGCTCTAACTATGGCTACACCTTC	CASSLDGSNYGYTF
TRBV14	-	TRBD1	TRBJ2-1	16	TGTGCCAGCAGCCGGGACAGGGGTGTAACCTACAATGAGCAGTTCTTC	CASSRDRGVTYNEQFF
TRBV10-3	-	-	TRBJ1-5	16	TGTGCCATCGGTGCGGGGAATGGGGTAAGCAATCAGCCCCAGCATTTT	CAIGAGNGVSNQPQHF
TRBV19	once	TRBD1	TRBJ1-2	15	TGTGCCAGTAGTACAACACAGGGGGCAGTCTATGGCTACACCTTC	CASSTTQGAVYGYTF
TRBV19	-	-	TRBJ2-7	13	TGTGCCAGTAGTACAGGGGAAGGGTACGAGCAGTACTTC	CASSTGEGYEQYF
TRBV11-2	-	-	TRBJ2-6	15	TGTGCCAGCAGCTTAGCCCCCTCTGGGGCCAACGTCCTGACTTTC	CASSLAPSGANVLTF
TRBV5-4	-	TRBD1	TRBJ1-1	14	TGTGCCAGCAGCCGGGACAGGGGGAACACTGAAGCTTTCTTT	CASSRDRGNTEAFF
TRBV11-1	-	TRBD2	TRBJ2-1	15	TGTGCCAGCAGCTTACCGGGAGGGCTGAACAATGAGCAGTTCTTC	CASSLPGGLNNEQFF
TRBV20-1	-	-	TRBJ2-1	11	TGCAGTGCTCCGATCTACAATGAGCAGTTCTTC	CSAPIYNEQFF
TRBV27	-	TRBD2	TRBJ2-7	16	TGTGCCAGCAGTTTACTAGCGGGAGGAAAAAAGGGCGAGCAGTACTTC	CASSLLAGGKKGEQYF
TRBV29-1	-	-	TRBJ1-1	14	TGCAGCACCCACTCCGGGAGGGTGAACACTGAAGCTTTCTTT	CSTHSGRVNTEAFF
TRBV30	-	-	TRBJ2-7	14	TGTGCCTGGAGTAAGAGAGACAGCTCCTACGAGCAGTACTTC	CAWSKRDSSYEQYF
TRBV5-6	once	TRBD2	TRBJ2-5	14	TGTGCCAGCATGATTAGCGGGAGGGCACAGACCCAGTACTTC	CASMISGRAQTQYF
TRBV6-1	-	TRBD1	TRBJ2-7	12	TGTGCCAGCAGTGAAAGGGGGCCCGAGCAGTACTTC	CASSERGPEQYF
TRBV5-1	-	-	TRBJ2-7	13	TGCGCCAGCTCGGACAAAAACTCCTACGAGCAGTACTTC	CASSDKNSYEQYF
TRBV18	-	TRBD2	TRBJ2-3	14	TGTGCCAGCTCACCTACTAGCGGCACAGATACGCAGTATTTT	CASSPTSGTDTQYF
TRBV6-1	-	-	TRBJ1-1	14	TGTGCCAGCAGTAACCTACAGGGGAACACTGAAGCTTTCTTT	CASSNLQGNTEAFF
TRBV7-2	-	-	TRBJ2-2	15	TGTGCCAGCAGCTCAACTAGTACCAGGGCCGGGGAGCTGTTTTTT	CASSSTSTRAGELFF
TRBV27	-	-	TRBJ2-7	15	TGTGCCAGCAGTTTGGGAGCGGTGATTATCTACGAGCAGTACTTC	CASSLGAVIIYEQYF
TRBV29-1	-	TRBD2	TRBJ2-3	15	TGCAGCTCCTCGGGACTAGCGGGGCGCGCGGATACGCAGTATTTT	CSSSGLAGRADTQYF
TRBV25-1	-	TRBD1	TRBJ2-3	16	TGTGCCAGCAGTGGACCAAGGGACAGGGGAGCAGATACGCAGTATTTT	CASSGPRDRGADTQYF
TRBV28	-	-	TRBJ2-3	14	TGTGCCAGCAGAACCTCGGGGGCGGGAGATACGCAGTATTTT	CASRTSGAGDTQYF
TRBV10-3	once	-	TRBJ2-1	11	TGTGCCATCAGTGTAGCTAGTGAGCAGTTCTTC	CAISVASEQFF
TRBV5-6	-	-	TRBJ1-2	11	TGTGCCAGCAGCTTTACCGGGGGCTACACCTTC	CASSFTGGYTF
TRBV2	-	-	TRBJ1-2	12	TGTGCCAGCAGTGAGGCTAACTATGGCTACACCTTC	CASSEANYGYTF
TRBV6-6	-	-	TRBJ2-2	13	TGTGCCAGCAGGGTCAGGGACACCGGGGAGCTGTTTTTT	CASRVRDTGELFF
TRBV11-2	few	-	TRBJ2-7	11	TGTGCCAGCAGCCCTCGGCACGAGCAGTACTTC	CASSPRHEQYF
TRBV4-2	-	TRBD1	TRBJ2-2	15	TGTGCCAGCAGCCAAGAAACAGGGGGCACCGGGGAGCTGTTTTTT	CASSQETGGTGELFF
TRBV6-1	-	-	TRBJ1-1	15	TGTGCCAGCAGTGACAGGGTCGCGGTGAACACTGAAGCTTTCTTT	CASSDRVAVNTEAFF
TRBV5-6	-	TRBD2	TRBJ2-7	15	TGTGCCAGCAGCCAGGGACTAGCGGGTCGGGACGAGCAGTACTTC	CASSQGLAGRDEQYF